This record concerns one T cell receptor (beta chain) sequence. Its antigen is not identified. It was at deep level that the assay was run. Clones were sequenced by immunoSEQ multiplex PCR, and TCRdb holds only the in-frame ones, with some missing. The sample lists approximately 88,000 clones, 60% to 70% seen once, with roughly 50% in the top ten. This sample was included in a study of shared clonotypes between healthy human individuals. Points from the study as a whole: Compared with clonotypes that all four donors shared, non-shared clonotypes had lower generation probabilities. Of the naive CD4 clonotypes, roughly 5% were shared across a few donors.

The length of the CDR3 is 15 residues. V shed 6 bases and J 0 bases; nucleotides not matched to a gene: 4. Germline CDR1 reads MGHDK; CDR2 reads SYGVNS. The donor population consisted of healthy HIV-negative adults with no recent acute infections or vaccinations. The sample comprised memory CD8+ T cells sorted from blood. The subset was: CD45RO+ cells pooled with CCR7-negative TemRA cells. The TCR sequence derives from a man aged 30 to 45 in good health. The gene calls are TRBV25-1 and TRBJ2-3; 9 positions match TRBD2. The CDR3 region is CASRSSGTSTDTQYF. Written as DNA, the CDR3 is TGTGCCAGCAGGTCTAGCGGGACTAGCACAGATACGCAGTATTTT.